The 23 T cell receptor beta chains below were found in one sample sequenced in a study of blood T cell repertoires in COVID-19. The table came from immunoSEQ multiplex PCR; TCRdb's copy has only in-frame clones and leaves some out. Among a few hundred thousand clones, 70% to 90% were seen once, and the ten largest hold approximately 6.5%. Sequencing used peripheral blood. Receptor source: a woman aged 45 to 65 with COVID-19, enrolled during active disease.

The chain combines TRBV19 with TRBJ1-6; D is possibly TRBD1 (5 bases). The germline V and J ends were trimmed by 5 bases and 7 bases, with 15 bases remaining between them. The CDR3 spans 15 residues. The V gene's germline CDR1 is LNHDA and CDR2 SQIVND (reference sequence). The CDR3 spells CASSPWGRANSPLHF. CDR3 nucleotides: TGTGCCAGTAGTCCATGGGGCAGAGCAAATTCACCCCTCCACTTT. Complete variable domain (other parts from reference TRBV19 and TRBJ1-6): DGGITQSPKYLFRKEGQNVTLSCEQNLNHDAMYWYRQDPGQGLRLIYYSQIVNDFQKGDIAEGYSVSREKKESFPLTVTSAQKNPTAFYLCASSPWGRANSPLHFGNGTRLTVT.

This clone was detected a few times. This chain connects TRBV7-9 to TRBJ2-2; tentative D call: TRBD2 (5 bases). There are 13 residues in the CDR3. V was shortened by 2 bases and J by 5 bases, with 6 bases between the two germline ends. Germline V lookup: CDR1 SEHNR, CDR2 FQNEAQ (reference sequence). The CDR3 bases are TGTGCCAGCAGCTTACGGGGTACCGGGGAGCTGTTTTTT. It specifies CASSLRGTGELFF.

The chain carries TRBV2 and TRBJ1-5, with D perhaps matching TRBD1 (6 bases). The germline V and J ends were trimmed by 3 bases and 2 bases, with 14 bases remaining between them. Germline V gene lookup returns CDR1 SNHLY and CDR2 FYNNEI. The CDR3 length is 16 residues. DNA for the CDR3: TGTGCCAGCAGTGAGGTGCAGGGGTATGGCAATCAGCCCCAGCATTTT. Its translation is CASSEVQGYGNQPQHF.

The chain recombines TRBV7-8 with TRBJ1-5; D possibly corresponds to TRBD1 (5 bases). CDR3 length: 15 residues. V lost 4 bases and J lost 6, with 16 bases in between. CDR1 is SGHVS and CDR2 is FQNEAQ in the germline V gene. The chain's CDR3 is CASSYLGGFGQPQHF. For the CDR3, the DNA is TGTGCCAGCAGCTACCTGGGGGGTTTTGGTCAGCCCCAGCATTTT.

The CDR3 region has the DNA TGTGCCAGCAGTGACGGGGTCTCCTACAATGAGCAGTTCTTC. Translated, it gives CASSDGVSYNEQFF. The chain recombines TRBV7-8 with TRBJ2-1; D is perhaps TRBD2 (5 bases). Trimming cost V 6 bases and J 0 bases, with 9 bases left between them. CDR3 length equals 14 residues. Germline V gene sequence: CDR1 SGHVS, CDR2 FQNEAQ.

The gene calls are TRBV6-6 and TRBJ2-7; D may be TRBD1 (5 bases). There are 15 residues in the CDR3. V dropped 4 bases and J dropped 5 bases, with 18 bases sitting between them. Looked up from germline, CDR1 is MNHNY and CDR2 is SVGAGI (reference sequence). The CDR3 DNA is TGTGCCAGCAGTTCCATAGGTGGGGTAGGGGACGAGCAGTACTTC. Translating it yields CASSSIGGVGDEQYF.

Of note for this clone: One end of the junction fails to match germline, which may point to a read error. The rearrangement uses TRBV6-5 and TRBJ2-7; 10 bases are a match to TRBD1. The germline V gene encodes CDR1 MNHEY and CDR2 SVGAGI. This CDR3 spans 13 amino acids. The CDR3: CASSYGTGAPWDF. The CDR3 coding sequence is TGTGCCAGCAGTTACGGGACAGGGGCTCCCTGGGACTTC.

This sequence joins TRBV5-1 and TRBJ2-1, with 8 bases matching TRBD2. Germline V lookup: CDR1 SGHRS, CDR2 YFSETQ. J lost 3 bases, V lost 0 bases, and 5 bases had no gene match. CDR3 length: 16 residues. The CDR3 sequence is CASSLAGGNIYNEQFF. CDR3 nucleotides: TGCGCCAGCAGCTTGGCGGGAGGGAACATCTACAATGAGCAGTTCTTC. Full variable domain (outside the CDR3, taken from reference TRBV5-1 and TRBJ2-1): KAGVTQTPRYLIKTRGQQVTLSCSPISGHRSVSWYQQTPGQGLQFLFEYFSETQRNKGNFPGRFSGRQFSNSRSEMNVSTLELGDSALYLCASSLAGGNIYNEQFFGPGTRLTVL.

The chain couples TRBV21-1 to TRBJ2-2; the table's D call, TRBD2, was not checked against the DNA. TRBV21-1 is described as a pseudogene. The CDR3 has 16 amino acids. CDR3 sequence (DNA): TGTGCCAGCAGCAAACCGCGGGGAAGATCGGCCGGGGAGCTGTTTTTT. Protein: CASSKPRGRSAGELFF.

The chain carries TRBV24-1 and TRBJ2-1, with a weak D call TRBD2 (7 bases). The CDR3 is made up of 18 amino acids. Germline V gene data show CDR1 as KGHDR and CDR2 as SFDVKD. V shed 0 bases and J shed 1 base, with 15 bases lying between them. CDR3 sequence reads: CATSDLRGGAKSYNEQFF. CDR3 coding DNA: TGTGCCACCAGTGATTTGAGGGGGGGCGCGAAGTCCTACAATGAGCAGTTCTTC.

The chain couples TRBV11-2 to TRBJ2-1; possible D gene TRBD2, 5 bases. The CDR3 is made up of 14 amino acids. Trimming pared 8 bases from V and 4 bases from J, leaving 15 bases between. The germline V gene encodes CDR1 SGHAT and CDR2 FQNNGV. In DNA form, the CDR3 reads TGTGCCAGCGGCTCCGGAGGCTTTTACAATGAGCAGTTCTTC. Its translation is CASGSGGFYNEQFF.

The chain uses TRBV2 and TRBJ2-3; 7 nucleotides line up with TRBD2. Germline V gives CDR1 SNHLY, CDR2 FYNNEI. The CDR3 spans 15 residues. V was pared by 5 bases and J by 2 bases, with 7 bases of the junction left unmatched. The CDR3: CASSSAGDPTDTQYF. CDR3 bases: TGTGCCAGCAGTAGCGCGGGAGATCCCACAGATACGCAGTATTTT.

This chain connects TRBV5-1 to TRBJ2-1; D gene unclear. Trimming pared 5 bases from V and 5 bases from J, leaving 11 bases between. CDR3 length: 13 amino acids. Germline CDR1 and CDR2: SGHRS and YFSETQ. The CDR3 nucleotides are TGCGCCAGCAGGGAAGGTGGGCACAATGAGCAGTTCTTC. It encodes CASREGGHNEQFF.

V usage is TRBV7-8 and J usage is TRBJ2-7, with 8 positions matching TRBD1. The J segment lost 2 bases and the V segment lost 4 bases, leaving 4 bases of the junction unmatched. The CDR3 has 14 amino acids. From germline, CDR1 is SGHVS and CDR2 FQNEAQ. The CDR3 here is CASSSDRDTYEQYF. The CDR3 bases are TGTGCCAGCAGCTCGGACAGGGACACCTACGAGCAGTACTTC.

This chain joins TRBV3-1 (or the pseudogene TRBV3-2) and TRBJ2-7; 9 bases map to TRBD2. V was pared by 7 bases and J by 6 bases, with 19 bases of the junction left unmatched. This CDR3 spans 17 amino acids. Looked up from germline, CDR1 is LGHDT and CDR2 is YNNKEL (reference sequence). CDR3 bases: TGTGCCAGCACCCCCCAGCGGGAGGTTCGGATGAGTAGCGAGCAGTACTTC. Protein product: CASTPQREVRMSSEQYF.

This sequence joins TRBV5-8 and TRBJ1-1; a possible D gene is TRBD1 (5 bases). V was cut by 5 bases and J by 3 bases, with 14 bases left in between. Looked up from germline, CDR1 is SGHTS and CDR2 is YDEGEE. The CDR3 length is 14 residues. This chain's CDR3 is CASRWGRRDTEAFF. The CDR3 DNA reads TGTGCCAGCAGGTGGGGGAGGCGGGACACTGAAGCTTTCTTT.

This rearrangement joins TRBV19 to TRBJ1-5; the match to TRBD1 covers 10 bases. Trimming at V came to 6 bases and at J to 5 bases, leaving 25 bases not matched to a gene. The V gene's germline CDR1 is LNHDA and CDR2 SQIVND (reference sequence). The CDR3 is 21 residues long. The CDR3 loop reads CASSPYRLTRDRGKGYQPQHF. The CDR3 DNA reads TGTGCCAGTAGCCCCTATCGCCTAACCCGGGACAGGGGAAAAGGATATCAGCCCCAGCATTTT.

The chain is built from TRBV21-1 and TRBJ2-5; the table's D call of TRBD2 was not tested on the DNA. TRBV21-1 is a listed pseudogene. CDR3 length: 18 residues. DNA for the CDR3: TGTGCCAGCAGCGAAAGGCCCCGACTAAGCGGGGGGGGAGAGACCCAGTACTTC. This gives the protein CASSERPRLSGGGETQYF.

The chain recombines TRBV30 with TRBJ2-6; 11 nucleotides match TRBD2. The CDR3 covers 16 residues. Looked up from germline, CDR1 is GTSNPN and CDR2 is SVGIG (reference sequence). The V segment lost 4 bases and the J segment 2 bases; nucleotides outside the gene matches: 4. The CDR3 sequence is CAWTLAGDTGANVLTF. CDR3 sequence (DNA): TGTGCCTGGACACTAGCGGGAGATACTGGGGCCAACGTCCTGACTTTC.

This chain joins TRBV27 and TRBJ2-2; tentative D call: TRBD1 (6 bases). With 4 bases removed from V and 3 bases from J, the gap between germline ends came to 9 bases. Germline loops: CDR1 MNHEY, CDR2 SMNVEV (reference sequence). This CDR3 comprises 14 residues. DNA of the CDR3: TGTGCCAGCAGTTCTGACAGGTACACCGGGGAGCTGTTTTTT. This translates into CASSSDRYTGELFF.

The chain uses TRBV5-5 and TRBJ2-7; TRBD2 agrees at 8 bases. Germline values: CDR1 SGHKS, CDR2 YYEKEE (reference sequence). This CDR3 is 15 amino acids long. After removal of 1 base from V and 6 bases from J, the junction contained 9 bases not matched to a gene. CDR3 DNA: TGTGCCAGCAGCTTGAATCCAGCGGGAGTCCCCGAGCAGTACTTC. It codes for CASSLNPAGVPEQYF.

This rearrangement joins TRBV4-2 to TRBJ2-3; D might be TRBD2 (5 bases). The germline V gene encodes CDR1 LGHNA and CDR2 YNFKEQ. The germline V and J ends were trimmed by 0 bases and 2 bases, with 9 bases remaining between them. The CDR3 consists of 15 residues. The CDR3 spells CASSQEAGTTDTQYF. CDR3 DNA: TGTGCCAGCAGCCAAGAGGCGGGCACCACAGATACGCAGTATTTT.

The chain employs TRBV6-5 and TRBJ2-3; D not resolved. V was pared by 6 bases and J by 4 bases, with 11 bases between. This CDR3 comprises 13 residues. From germline, CDR1 is MNHEY and CDR2 SVGAGI. The CDR3 nucleotides are TGTGCCAGCAGGCCTAGTCTCCCAGATACGCAGTATTTT. This sequence encodes CASRPSLPDTQYF.